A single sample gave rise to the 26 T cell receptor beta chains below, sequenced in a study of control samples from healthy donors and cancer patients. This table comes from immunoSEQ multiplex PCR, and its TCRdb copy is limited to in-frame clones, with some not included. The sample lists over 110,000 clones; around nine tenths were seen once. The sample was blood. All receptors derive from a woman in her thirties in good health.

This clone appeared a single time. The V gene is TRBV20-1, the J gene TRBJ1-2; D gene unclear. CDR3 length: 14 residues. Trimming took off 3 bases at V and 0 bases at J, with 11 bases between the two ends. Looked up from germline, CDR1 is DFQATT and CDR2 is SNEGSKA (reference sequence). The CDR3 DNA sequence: TGCAGTGCTAGTCCGCAGGAGACTAACTATGGCTACACCTTC. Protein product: CSASPQETNYGYTF.

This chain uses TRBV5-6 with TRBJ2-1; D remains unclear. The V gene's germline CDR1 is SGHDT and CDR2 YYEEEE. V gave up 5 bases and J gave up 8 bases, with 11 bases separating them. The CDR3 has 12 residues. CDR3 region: CASSSIDDEQFF. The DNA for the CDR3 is TGTGCCAGCAGTTCTATTGACGATGAGCAGTTCTTC. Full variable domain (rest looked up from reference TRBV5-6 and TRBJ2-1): DAGVTQSPTHLIKTRGQQVTLRCSPKSGHDTVSWYQQALGQGPQFIFQYYEEEERQRGNFPDRFSGHQFPNYSSELNVNALLLGDSALYLCASSSIDDEQFFGPGTRLTVL.

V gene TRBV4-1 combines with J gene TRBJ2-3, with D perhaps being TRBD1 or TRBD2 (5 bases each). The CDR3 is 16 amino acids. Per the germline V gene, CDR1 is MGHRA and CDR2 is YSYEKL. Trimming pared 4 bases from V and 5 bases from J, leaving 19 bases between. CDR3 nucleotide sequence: TGCGCCAGCAGCCCTGGGGGTGGCCTCATTAGAGATACGCAGTATTTT. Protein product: CASSPGGGLIRDTQYF.

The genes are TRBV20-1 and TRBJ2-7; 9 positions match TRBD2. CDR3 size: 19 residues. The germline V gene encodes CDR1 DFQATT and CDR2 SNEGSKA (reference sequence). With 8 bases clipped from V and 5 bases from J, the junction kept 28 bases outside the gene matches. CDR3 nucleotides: TGCAGTACAAGTGCTAGAGTATTTCGGAAGGTAGCGGGAGTTCACGAGCAGTACTTC. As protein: CSTSARVFRKVAGVHEQYF.

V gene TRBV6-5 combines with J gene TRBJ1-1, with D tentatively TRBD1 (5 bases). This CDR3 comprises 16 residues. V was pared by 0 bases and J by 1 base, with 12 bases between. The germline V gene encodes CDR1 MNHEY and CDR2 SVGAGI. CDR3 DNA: TGTGCCAGCAGTTACTCAGGACACACGGGGAACACTGAAGCTTTCTTT. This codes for CASSYSGHTGNTEAFF.

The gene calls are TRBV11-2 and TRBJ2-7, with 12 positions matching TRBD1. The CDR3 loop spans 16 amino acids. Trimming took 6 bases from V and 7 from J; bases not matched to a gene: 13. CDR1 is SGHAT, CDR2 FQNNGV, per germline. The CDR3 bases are TGTGCCAGCAGGCGACCGGGACAGGGGGCGCCGGGGGAGCAGTACTTC. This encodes CASRRPGQGAPGEQYF.

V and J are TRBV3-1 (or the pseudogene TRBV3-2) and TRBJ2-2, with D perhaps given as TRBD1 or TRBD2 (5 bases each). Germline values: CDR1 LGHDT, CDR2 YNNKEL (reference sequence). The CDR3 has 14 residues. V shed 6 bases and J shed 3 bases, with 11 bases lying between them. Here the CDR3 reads CASRGDGYTGELFF. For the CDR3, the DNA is TGTGCCAGCAGGGGGGACGGTTACACCGGGGAGCTGTTTTTT.

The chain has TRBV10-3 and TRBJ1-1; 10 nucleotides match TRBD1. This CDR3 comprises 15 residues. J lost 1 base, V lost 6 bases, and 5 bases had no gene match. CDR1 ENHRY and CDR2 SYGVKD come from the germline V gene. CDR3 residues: CAIRAGTGANTEAFF. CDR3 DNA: TGTGCCATCAGGGCCGGGACAGGGGCGAACACTGAAGCTTTCTTT.

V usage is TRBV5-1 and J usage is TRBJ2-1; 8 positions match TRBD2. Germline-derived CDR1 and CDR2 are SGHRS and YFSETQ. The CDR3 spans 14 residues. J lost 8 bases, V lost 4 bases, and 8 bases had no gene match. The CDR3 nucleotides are TGCGCCAGCAGCCCGAGCGGGAGTGGGTATGAGCAGTTCTTC. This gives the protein CASSPSGSGYEQFF.

CDR3 sequence (DNA): TGCGCCAGCAGCTTGGGCGCGGGATACAAAAACATTCAGTACTTC. Protein sequence: CASSLGAGYKNIQYF. V and J are TRBV5-1 and TRBJ2-4; D may be TRBD2 (6 bases). CDR1 and CDR2 from the germline V gene are SGHRS and YFSETQ. This CDR3 contains 15 residues. Trimming cost V 0 bases and J 3 bases, with 10 bases left between them.

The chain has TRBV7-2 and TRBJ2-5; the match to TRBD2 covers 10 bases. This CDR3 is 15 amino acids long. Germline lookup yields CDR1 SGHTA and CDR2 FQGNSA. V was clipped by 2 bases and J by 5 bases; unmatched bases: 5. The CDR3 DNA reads TGTGCCAGCAGCTTACCTAGCGGGAGTTCGGAGACCCAGTACTTC. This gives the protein CASSLPSGSSETQYF.

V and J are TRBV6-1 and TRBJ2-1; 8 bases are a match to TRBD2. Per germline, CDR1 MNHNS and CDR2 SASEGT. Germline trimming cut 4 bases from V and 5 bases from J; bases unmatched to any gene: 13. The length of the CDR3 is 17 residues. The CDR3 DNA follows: TGTGCCAGCAGTGGAGGGCGAGTTAGCGGGATCGACAATGAGCAGTTCTTC. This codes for CASSGGRVSGIDNEQFF.

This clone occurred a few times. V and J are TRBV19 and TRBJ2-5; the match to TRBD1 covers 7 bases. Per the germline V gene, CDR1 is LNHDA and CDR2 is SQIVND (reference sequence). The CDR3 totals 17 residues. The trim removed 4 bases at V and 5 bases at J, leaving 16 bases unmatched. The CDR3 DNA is TGTGCCAGTAGTAGGGGAACCGGGACAGAGGTTGGGGAGACCCAGTACTTC. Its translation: CASSRGTGTEVGETQYF.

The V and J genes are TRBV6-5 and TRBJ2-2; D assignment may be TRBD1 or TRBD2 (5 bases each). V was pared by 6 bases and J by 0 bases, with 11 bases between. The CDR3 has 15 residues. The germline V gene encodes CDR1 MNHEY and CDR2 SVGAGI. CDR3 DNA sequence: TGTGCCAGCAGATCCGGGACGGCGAACACCGGGGAGCTGTTTTTT. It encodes CASRSGTANTGELFF.

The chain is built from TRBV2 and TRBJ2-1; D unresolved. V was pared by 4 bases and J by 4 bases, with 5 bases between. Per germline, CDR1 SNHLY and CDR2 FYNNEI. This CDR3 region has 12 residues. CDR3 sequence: CASSGGYNEQFF. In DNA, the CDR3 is TGTGCCAGCAGTGGCGGATACAATGAGCAGTTCTTC.

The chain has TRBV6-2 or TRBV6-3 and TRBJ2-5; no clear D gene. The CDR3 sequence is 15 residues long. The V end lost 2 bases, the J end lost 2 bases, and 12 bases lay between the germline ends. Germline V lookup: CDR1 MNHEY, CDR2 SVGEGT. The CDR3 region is CASSYGFPAQETQYF. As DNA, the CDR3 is TGTGCCAGCAGTTACGGGTTTCCCGCACAAGAGACCCAGTACTTC.

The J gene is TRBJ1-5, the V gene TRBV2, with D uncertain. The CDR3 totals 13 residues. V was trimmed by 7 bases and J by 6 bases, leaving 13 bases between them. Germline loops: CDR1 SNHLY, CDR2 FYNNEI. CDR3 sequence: CASTPLETQPQHF. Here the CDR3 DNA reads TGTGCCAGCACTCCTTTGGAAACTCAGCCCCAGCATTTT.

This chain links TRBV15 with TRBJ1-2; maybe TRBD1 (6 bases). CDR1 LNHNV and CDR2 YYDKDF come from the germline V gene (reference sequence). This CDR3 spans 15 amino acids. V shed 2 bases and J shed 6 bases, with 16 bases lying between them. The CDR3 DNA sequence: TGTGCCACCAGCAGATCCCTTGGGGGCGAAGATGGCTACACCTTC. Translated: CATSRSLGGEDGYTF.

The CDR3 DNA reads as TGTGCCAGCAGCTTAGGCGGCGGGAGCGATGAGCAGTTCTTC. Amino acids: CASSLGGGSDEQFF. J is TRBJ2-1 and V is TRBV7-9; 7 positions match TRBD2. This CDR3 region has 14 residues. Germline CDR1 SEHNR, CDR2 FQNEAQ (reference sequence). V shed 1 base and J 8 bases; nucleotides not matched to a gene: 5.

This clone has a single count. The CDR3 protein is CASSVGGSGSYNEQFF. The CDR3 DNA sequence: TGTGCCAGTAGTGTAGGGGGGAGCGGGAGCTACAATGAGCAGTTCTTC. The V and J genes are TRBV19 and TRBJ2-1; 8 bases map to TRBD2. From germline, CDR1 is LNHDA and CDR2 SQIVND (reference sequence). J lost 3 bases, V lost 5 bases, and 9 bases had no gene match. This CDR3 spans 16 amino acids.

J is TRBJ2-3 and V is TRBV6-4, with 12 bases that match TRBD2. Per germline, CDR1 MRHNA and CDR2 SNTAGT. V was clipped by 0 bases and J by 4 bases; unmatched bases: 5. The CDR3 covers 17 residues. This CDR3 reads CASSDSILAGGSDTQYF. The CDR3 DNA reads TGTGCCAGCAGTGACTCGATTCTAGCGGGAGGGTCAGATACGCAGTATTTT.

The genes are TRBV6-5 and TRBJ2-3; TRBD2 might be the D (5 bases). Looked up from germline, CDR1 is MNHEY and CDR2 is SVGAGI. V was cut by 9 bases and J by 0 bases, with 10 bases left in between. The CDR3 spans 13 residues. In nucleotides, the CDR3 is TGTGCCAGTACTAGGCCTAGCACAGATACGCAGTATTTT. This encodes CASTRPSTDTQYF.

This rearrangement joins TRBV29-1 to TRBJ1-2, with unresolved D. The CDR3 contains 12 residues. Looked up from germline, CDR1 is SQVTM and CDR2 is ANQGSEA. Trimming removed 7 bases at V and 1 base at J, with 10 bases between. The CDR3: CSAERSNYGYTF. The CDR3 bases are TGCAGCGCCGAGCGGAGTAACTATGGCTACACCTTC.

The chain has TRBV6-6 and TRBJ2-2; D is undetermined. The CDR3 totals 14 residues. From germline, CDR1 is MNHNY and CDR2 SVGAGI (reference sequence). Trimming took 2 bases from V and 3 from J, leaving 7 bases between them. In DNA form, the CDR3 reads TGTGCCAGCAGTTACCTAGTTGACACCGGGGAGCTGTTTTTT. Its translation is CASSYLVDTGELFF.

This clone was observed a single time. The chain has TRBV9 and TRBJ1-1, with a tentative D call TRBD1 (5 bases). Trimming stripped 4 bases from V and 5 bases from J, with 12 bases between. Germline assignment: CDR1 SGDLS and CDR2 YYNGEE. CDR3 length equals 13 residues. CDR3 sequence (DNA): TGTGCCAGCAGCCCAAGGGGTTGGACTGAAGCTTTCTTT. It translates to CASSPRGWTEAFF.

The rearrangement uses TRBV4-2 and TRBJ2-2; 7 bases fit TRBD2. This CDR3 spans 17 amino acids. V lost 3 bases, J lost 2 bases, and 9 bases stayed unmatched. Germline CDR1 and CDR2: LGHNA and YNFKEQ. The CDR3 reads CASSQRASGLNTGELFF. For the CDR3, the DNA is TGTGCCAGCAGCCAGCGAGCTAGCGGACTTAACACCGGGGAGCTGTTTTTT.